This T cell receptor beta chain was profiled in a study of blood T cell repertoires in COVID-19. Study-level background: The study drew acute and convalescent COVID-19 samples from the United States, Italy and Spain.

Living in 24 US areas, the participants were between about 18 and 95 years of age. Germline-derived CDR1 and CDR2 are MNHEY and SVGEGT. J was trimmed by 3 bases and V by 5 bases; bases with no gene match: 15. The CDR3 spans 17 residues. Study processing details: Reference gene primers were amplified, and this amplification served to estimate nucleated cell counts. This table comes from immunoSEQ multiplex PCR, and its TCRdb copy is limited to in-frame clones, with some not included. V and J calls and clone size are given by that table; D and trimming were obtained from the DNA. This sample has some 250,000 clones, with just under 85% found just once.

The sequence derives from a man aged 35 to 55 who had recovered from COVID-19. Sequences were obtained from PBMCs or T cells enriched from blood (not recorded which). J is TRBJ2-7 and V is TRBV6-2 or TRBV6-3, with 8 bases aligning to TRBD2. CDR3 sequence (DNA): TGTGCCAGCAGTCCCTCTACCGGGACTAGTTTTTACTACGAGCAGTACTTC. Translation gives CASSPSTGTSFYYEQYF.